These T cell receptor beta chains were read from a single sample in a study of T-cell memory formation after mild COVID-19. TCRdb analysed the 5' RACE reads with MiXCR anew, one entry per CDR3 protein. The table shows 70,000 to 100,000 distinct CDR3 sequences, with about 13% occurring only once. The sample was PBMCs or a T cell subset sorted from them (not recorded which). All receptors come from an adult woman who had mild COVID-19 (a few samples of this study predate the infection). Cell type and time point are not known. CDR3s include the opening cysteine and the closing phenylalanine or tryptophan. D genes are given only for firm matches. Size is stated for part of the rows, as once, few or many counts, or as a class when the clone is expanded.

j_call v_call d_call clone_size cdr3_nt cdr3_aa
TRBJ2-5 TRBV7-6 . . TGTGCCAGCAGCTCATTTGAAGAGACCCAGTACTTC CASSSFEETQYF
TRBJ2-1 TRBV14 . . TGTGCCAGCAGCCAAGGTACGGCGCGCTACAATGAGCAGTTCTTC CASSQGTARYNEQFF
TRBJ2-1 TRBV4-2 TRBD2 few TGTGCCAGCAGCCCCCAGGGTAGCGGGGGTAACAATGAGCAGTTCTTC CASSPQGSGGNNEQFF
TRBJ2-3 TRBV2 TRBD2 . TGTGCCAGCAGCCGATTGGGGGAGGGACTAGCGGGACCAGATACGCAGTATTTT CASSRLGEGLAGPDTQYF
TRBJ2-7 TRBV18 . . TGTGCCAGCTCACCGGGTGTGGGGTACGAGCAGTACTTC CASSPGVGYEQYF
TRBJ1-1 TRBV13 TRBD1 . TGTGCCAGCAGCTTAGTGAGGACAGGGAGAATGAACACTGAAGCTTTCTTT CASSLVRTGRMNTEAFF
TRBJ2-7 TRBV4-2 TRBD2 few TGTGCCAGCCAAGTGCGCCCGACTAGCGGAGCCCAGAACGAGCAGTACTTC CASQVRPTSGAQNEQYF
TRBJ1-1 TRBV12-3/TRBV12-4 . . TGTGCCAGCACCCGGGGAGCGGGGAACACTGAAGCTTTCTTT CASTRGAGNTEAFF
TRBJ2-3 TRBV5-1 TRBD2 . TGCGCCAGCACGCAGGGACTAGTTAGCACAGATACGCAGTATTTT CASTQGLVSTDTQYF
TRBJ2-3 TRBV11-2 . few TGTGCCAGCAGCCCACGGAACCGGGACGTCACAGATACGCAGTATTTT CASSPRNRDVTDTQYF
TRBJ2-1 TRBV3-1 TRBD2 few TGTGCCAGCAGCCAAGCTTCCCGGGACTATTCCAATGAGCAGTTCTTC CASSQASRDYSNEQFF
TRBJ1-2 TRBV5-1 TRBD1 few TGCGCCAGCAGCTTGGATCCGGGACAGGGAAGGATCTATGGCTACACCTTC CASSLDPGQGRIYGYTF
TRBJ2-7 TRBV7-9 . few TGTGCCAGCAGTTCAATTTCCGTGGGCGAGCAGTACTTC CASSSISVGEQYF
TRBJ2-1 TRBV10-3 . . TGTGCCATCAGAGAGCTCCCGGGACGGACCTACAATGAGCAGTTCTTC CAIRELPGRTYNEQFF
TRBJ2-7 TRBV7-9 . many TGTGCCAGCAGCTTAGCTTGGGAATACGAGCAGTACTTC CASSLAWEYEQYF
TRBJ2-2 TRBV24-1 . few TGTGCCACCAGTGATTTGCACCAGGACACCGGGGAGCTGTTTTTT CATSDLHQDTGELFF
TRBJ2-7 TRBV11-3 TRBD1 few TGTGCCAGCAGCTTAGAAGGGACAGGAGCCTTTTACGAGCAGTACTTC CASSLEGTGAFYEQYF
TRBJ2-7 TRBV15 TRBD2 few TGTGCCACCAGCGGCAGGACTAGCGGGAGAGGTGGCGAGCAGTACTTC CATSGRTSGRGGEQYF
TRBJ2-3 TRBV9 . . TGTGCCAGCAGCGTAGATCCAGTGGGGTCCGCAGATACGCAGTATTTT CASSVDPVGSADTQYF
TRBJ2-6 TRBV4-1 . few TGCGCCAGCAGCCAAGGAAGGGCCAACGTCCTGACTTTC CASSQGRANVLTF
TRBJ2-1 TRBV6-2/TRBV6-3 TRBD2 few TGTGCCAGCAGTTACGCCGGGACTAAAGATGAGCAGTTCTTC CASSYAGTKDEQFF
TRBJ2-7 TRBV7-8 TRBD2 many TGTGCCAGCAGCTTAGGACTAGCGGCGGGGTACGAGCAGTACTTC CASSLGLAAGYEQYF
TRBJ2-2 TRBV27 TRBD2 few TGTGCCAGCAGTTCCGGGACTAGACACGTCGGGGAGCTGTTTTTT CASSSGTRHVGELFF
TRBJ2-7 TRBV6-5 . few TGTGCCAGCAGCCCAGCTGCGGAATCCTACGAGCAGTACTTC CASSPAAESYEQYF
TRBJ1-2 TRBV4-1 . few TGCGCCAGCAGCCAAGAGGGGGCGGGCCGGGATGGCTACACCTTC CASSQEGAGRDGYTF
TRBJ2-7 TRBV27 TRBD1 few TGTGCCAGCAGTCTGATCCGGGACAGAGCCTACGAGCAGTACTTC CASSLIRDRAYEQYF
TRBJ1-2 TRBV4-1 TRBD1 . TGCGCCAGCAGCCACCCCGGGACAGGGGGCCATGGCTACACCTTC CASSHPGTGGHGYTF
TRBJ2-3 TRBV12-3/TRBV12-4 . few TGTGCCAGCAGTCCCGGACCGGCAGATACGCAGTATTTT CASSPGPADTQYF
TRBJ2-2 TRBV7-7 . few TGTGCTAGCAGCTTAGGCCACAGAACGGGCGGGGAGCTGTTTTTT CASSLGHRTGGELFF
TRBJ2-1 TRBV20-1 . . TGCAGTGCTAGAGTCCCCGGGTCTTACACATATGAGCAGTTCTTC CSARVPGSYTYEQFF
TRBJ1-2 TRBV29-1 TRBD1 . TGCAGCGTTGTCCCCGAGGGGACAGCTGGCTATGGCTACACCTTC CSVVPEGTAGYGYTF
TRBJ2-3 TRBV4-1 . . TGCGCCAGCAGCCAAGAGTACCGCACAGATACGCAGTATTTT CASSQEYRTDTQYF
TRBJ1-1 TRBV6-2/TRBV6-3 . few TGTGCCAGCAGTTACTCTGTGGGGGACCTCAACACTGAAGCTTTCTTT CASSYSVGDLNTEAFF
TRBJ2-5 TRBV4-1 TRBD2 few TGCGCCAGCAGCCAAACGCTAGCGGGGGGCCGCGAGACCCAGTACTTC CASSQTLAGGRETQYF
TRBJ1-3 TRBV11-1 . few TGTGCCAGCAGCTTAGGAGGGATTCAAGGAAACACCATATATTTT CASSLGGIQGNTIYF
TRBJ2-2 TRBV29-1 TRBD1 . TGCAGCGTTGCTGGGTTAGCACAGGGGTTAGCCGGGGAGCTGTTTTTT CSVAGLAQGLAGELFF
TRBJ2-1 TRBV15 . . TGTGCCACCAGCAGCGGAGGGCTACCTCCCTCCTACAATGAGCAGTTCTTC CATSSGGLPPSYNEQFF
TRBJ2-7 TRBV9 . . TGTGCCAGCAGCACGGGGGACGGAAGCTCCTACGAGCAGTACTTC CASSTGDGSSYEQYF
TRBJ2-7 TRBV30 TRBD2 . TGTGCCTGGGTGTTGAGCGGGGGTAGGTCCTACGAGCAGTACTTC CAWVLSGGRSYEQYF
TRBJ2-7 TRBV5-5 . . TGTGCCAGCAGCGTGGGCTTTTCCTACGAGCAGTACTTC CASSVGFSYEQYF
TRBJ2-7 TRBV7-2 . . TGTGCCAGCAGCCACGACTTGCCATACGAGCAGTACTTC CASSHDLPYEQYF
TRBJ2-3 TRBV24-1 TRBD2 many TGTGCCACCAGTGATTCCGGGACTAGCGGCCCTAGCACAGATACGCAGTATTTT CATSDSGTSGPSTDTQYF
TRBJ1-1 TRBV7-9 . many TGTGCCAGCAGCTTAGGAACCGGCACTGAAGCTTTCTTT CASSLGTGTEAFF
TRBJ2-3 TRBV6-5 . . TGTGCCAGCAGTTACAACTGGGATACGCAGTATTTT CASSYNWDTQYF
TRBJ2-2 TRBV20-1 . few TGCAGTGCTAGAGACTCGGAAGGGACCGGGGAGCTGTTTTTT CSARDSEGTGELFF
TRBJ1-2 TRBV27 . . TGTGCCAGCAGTTTATCCGGGGATGGCTACACCTTC CASSLSGDGYTF
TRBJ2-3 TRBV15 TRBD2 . TGTGCCACCAGCGGCCCGGGACTAGCGCGTACAGATACGCAGTATTTT CATSGPGLARTDTQYF
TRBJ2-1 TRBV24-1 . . TGTGCCACCAGTGATTCCGGGACCGGTGAGCAGTTCTTC CATSDSGTGEQFF
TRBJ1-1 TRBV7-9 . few TGTGCCAGCAGCTTCGCATTCATGAACACTGAAGCTTTCTTT CASSFAFMNTEAFF
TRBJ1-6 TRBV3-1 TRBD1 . TGTGCCAGCAGCCCGGGACAGTATAATTCACCCCTCCACTTT CASSPGQYNSPLHF
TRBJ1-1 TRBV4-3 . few TGCGCCAGCAGCCTCAGGAGGGTGAACACTGAAGCTTTCTTT CASSLRRVNTEAFF
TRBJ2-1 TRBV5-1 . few TGCGCCAGCAGCTTGGCCGGTCAGCACTCCTACAATGAGCAGTTCTTC CASSLAGQHSYNEQFF
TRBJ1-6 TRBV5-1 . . TGCGCCAGCAGCTTGGACGCCAGGGGTAATTCACCCCTCCACTTT CASSLDARGNSPLHF
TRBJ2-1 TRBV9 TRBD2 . TGTGCCAGCAGCGCGGGACTAGCGGGAGTTTTTAATGAGCAGTTCTTC CASSAGLAGVFNEQFF
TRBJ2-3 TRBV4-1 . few TGCGCCAGCAGCCGCCCCGGAACCACAGATACGCAGTATTTT CASSRPGTTDTQYF
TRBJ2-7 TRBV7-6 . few TGTGCCAGCAGCTTAGCGGACTTCTCCTACGAGCAGTACTTC CASSLADFSYEQYF
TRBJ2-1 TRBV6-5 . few TGTGCCAGCAGTCGGGACTCTAGCTCCTACAATGAGCAGTTCTTC CASSRDSSSYNEQFF
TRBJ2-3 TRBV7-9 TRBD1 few TGTGCCAGCAGCTTCGGGACAGGGGTTGGAGATACGCAGTATTTT CASSFGTGVGDTQYF
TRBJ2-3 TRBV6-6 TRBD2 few TGTGCCAGCAGTTACCCAATACCGGGACTAGCGGGGGGTACCACTTATAGCACAGATACGCAGTATTTT CASSYPIPGLAGGTTYSTDTQYF